The 12 T cell receptor beta chains in this list originate from one sample, sequenced in a study of T cell changes during pregnancy in multiple sclerosis. TCRdb's copy holds only in-frame clones and misses some; the assay was immunoSEQ multiplex PCR. Among 50,000 to 65,000 clones listed, 90% were seen once. This specimen was peripheral blood, taken in the first trimester of pregnancy. These receptors were taken from a female donor in good health, enrolled as a control in a pregnancy study.

The chain links TRBV1 to TRBJ2-7; TRBD2, the D gene given by the table, was not confirmed from the DNA. TRBV1 is classified as a pseudogene. The CDR3 consists of 19 residues. The CDR3: CTGALPLSGRAVSSGEQYF. The CDR3 bases are TGCACCGGAGCTTTGCCCCTTAGCGGGAGGGCAGTATCTTCGGGTGAGCAGTACTTC.

The CDR3 DNA follows: TGTGCCAGCACCATGGGCCATCCGGGGGACAATGAGCAGTTCTTC. Protein sequence: CASTMGHPGDNEQFF. The rearrangement links TRBV28 to TRBJ2-1; perhaps TRBD2 as D (6 bases). Trimming cost V 7 bases and J 5 bases, with 18 bases left between them. Germline V gene lookup returns CDR1 MDHEN and CDR2 SYDVKM. The length of the CDR3 is 15 residues.

The chain combines TRBV19 with TRBJ2-1; 7 positions match TRBD1. Germline CDR1 is LNHDA and CDR2 is SQIVND (reference sequence). The CDR3 consists of 13 residues. The V gene end was trimmed by 5 bases and the J gene end by 10 bases; junction bases not matched to a gene: 8. CDR3 residues: CASSSTGVGEQFF. CDR3 coding DNA: TGTGCCAGTAGTTCAACAGGGGTCGGAGAGCAGTTCTTC.

This clone has just one count. CDR3 region: CASSLVGPGGGYTDTQYF. The CDR3 DNA sequence: TGTGCCAGCAGCTTAGTTGGACCGGGGGGCGGCTACACAGATACGCAGTATTTT. The chain has TRBV11-2 and TRBJ2-3; D may be TRBD2 (7 bases). CDR1 is SGHAT and CDR2 is FQNNGV in the germline V gene. The V gene lost 1 base and the J gene lost 2 bases, with 19 bases spanning the gap. The CDR3 is made up of 18 amino acids. Supplemented by reference TRBV11-2 and TRBJ2-3, the full variable domain reads EAGVAQSPRYKIIEKRQSVAFWCNPISGHATLYWYQQILGQGPKLLIQFQNNGVVDDSQLPKDRFSAERLKGVDSTLKIQPAKLEDSAVYLCASSLVGPGGGYTDTQYFGPGTRLTVL.

The rearrangement uses TRBV28 and TRBJ1-2; 7 bases match TRBD1. The germline V gene has CDR1 MDHEN and CDR2 SYDVKM. With V trimmed by 1 base and J by 8 bases, 19 bases remained unmatched. The CDR3 sequence is 18 residues long. In DNA form, the CDR3 reads TGTGCCAGCAGTTTATTCGTCCTGACAGGGACTCCTTCTAGAGGCTACACCTTC. Translation: CASSLFVLTGTPSRGYTF.

V and J are TRBV5-1 and TRBJ2-6; D is uncertain. Trimming removed 2 bases at V and 0 bases at J, with 6 bases between. The CDR3 runs to 15 residues. Germline CDR1 is SGHRS and CDR2 is YFSETQ. The CDR3 spells CASSFSSSGANVLTF. The CDR3 nucleotides read TGCGCCAGCAGCTTTTCTAGCTCTGGGGCCAACGTCCTGACTTTC.

This rearrangement joins TRBV19 to TRBJ2-1; 12 nucleotides align to TRBD2. Germline CDR1 is LNHDA and CDR2 is SQIVND (reference sequence). The CDR3 length is 16 residues. V shed 5 bases, J shed 0 bases, and the junction held 2 bases outside the gene matches. This CDR3 is CASSSTSGSSYNEQFF. CDR3 bases: TGTGCCAGTAGTTCGACTAGCGGGAGCTCCTACAATGAGCAGTTCTTC.

The rearrangement links TRBV6-1 to TRBJ1-5; D is perhaps TRBD1 (6 bases). This CDR3 has 15 amino acids. The ends were cut back, 8 bases at V and 11 bases at J, with 25 bases in the middle. Germline CDR1 is MNHNS and CDR2 is SASEGT. The CDR3 sequence is CASLEGVSITEAQHF. The CDR3 DNA reads as TGTGCCAGCCTTGAGGGGGTATCGATCACAGAAGCCCAGCATTTT.

This clone occurred a few times. The chain joins TRBV6-8 to TRBJ1-4, with D perhaps TRBD1 (5 bases). In germline, CDR1 is MNHGY, CDR2 SAAAGT. This CDR3 region has 14 residues. Deletions cut 6 bases from V and 5 bases from J, with 13 bases between. CDR3 protein: CASSGRKGNEKLFF. CDR3 bases: TGTGCCAGCAGCGGGCGAAAGGGGAATGAAAAACTGTTTTTT.

Written as DNA, the CDR3 is TGTGCCAGCAGCTTAGCCACTCTAGCGGGAGGGGGCACAGATACGCAGTATTTT. Its translation: CASSLATLAGGGTDTQYF. The chain recombines TRBV7-2 with TRBJ2-3, with 12 bases fitting TRBD2. The germline gives CDR1 SGHTA, CDR2 FQGNSA. The V and J ends lost 0 bases and 1 base, in that order; junction bases with no gene match: 5. The CDR3 runs 18 residues.

This chain links TRBV5-1 with TRBJ2-2; a possible D gene is TRBD1 (6 bases). With 4 bases removed from V and 7 bases from J, the gap between germline ends came to 17 bases. Per the germline V gene, CDR1 is SGHRS and CDR2 is YFSETQ. This CDR3 region has 15 residues. The CDR3, as DNA: TGCGCCAGCAGCAAAAGGACAGAGGCCTACGGGGAGCTGTTTTTT. The encoded protein is CASSKRTEAYGELFF.

The chain uses TRBV5-1 and TRBJ2-7; possible D gene TRBD2, 6 bases. The length of the CDR3 is 13 residues. Trimming removed 0 bases from V and 5 bases from J, with 9 bases in between. Germline V lookup: CDR1 SGHRS, CDR2 YFSETQ. The CDR3 DNA reads as TGCGCCAGCAGCTTGGGGACTACTGACGAGCAGTACTTC. Translated: CASSLGTTDEQYF.